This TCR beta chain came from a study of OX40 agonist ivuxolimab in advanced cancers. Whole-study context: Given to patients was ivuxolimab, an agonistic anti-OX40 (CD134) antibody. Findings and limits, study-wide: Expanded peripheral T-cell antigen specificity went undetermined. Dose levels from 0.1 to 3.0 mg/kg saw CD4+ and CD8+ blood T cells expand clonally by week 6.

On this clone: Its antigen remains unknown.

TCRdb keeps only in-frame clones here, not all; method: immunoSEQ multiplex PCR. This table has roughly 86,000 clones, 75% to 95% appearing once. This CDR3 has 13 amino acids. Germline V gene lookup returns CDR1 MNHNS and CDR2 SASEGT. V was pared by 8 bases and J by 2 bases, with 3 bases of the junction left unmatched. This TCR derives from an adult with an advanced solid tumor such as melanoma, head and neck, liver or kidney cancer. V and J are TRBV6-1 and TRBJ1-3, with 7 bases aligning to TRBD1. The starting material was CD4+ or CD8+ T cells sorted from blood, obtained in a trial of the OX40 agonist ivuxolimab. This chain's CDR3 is CASSTGTGNTIYF. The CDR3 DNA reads TGTGCCAGCTCGACAGGGACTGGAAACACCATATATTTT.